This T cell receptor (beta chain) is from a study of cytotoxic CD8 clonotypes in ibrutinib-treated CLL. In the study overall: Of the patients, 10 to 12 were relapsed/refractory, over 14 treatment-naive and fewer than 18 IGHV unmutated.

TCR beta libraries used around 2 micrograms of DNA from cryopreserved PBMCs. The V gene's germline CDR1 is MNHEY and CDR2 SMNVEV (reference sequence). The CDR3 consists of 15 residues. The J segment lost 3 bases and the V segment lost 5 bases, leaving 9 bases of the junction unmatched. Study-level results: Baseline-level clonality went beyond age-matched healthy donors and moved in step with circulating CD8+ T-cell counts.

TCRdb's copy holds only in-frame clones and misses some; the assay was immunoSEQ multiplex PCR. The sample lists some 130,000 clones, 75% to 95% occurring once. As for this clone: What it binds is not known.

This TCR was sampled from a human donor with chronic lymphocytic leukemia. The chain has TRBV27 and TRBJ1-1; 7 bases are a match to TRBD1. This sample comprised PBMCs, obtained after 12 months of ibrutinib treatment. The CDR3 protein is CASSRQGGGDTEAFF. The CDR3 DNA reads as TGTGCCAGCAGTCGGCAGGGGGGTGGGGACACTGAAGCTTTCTTT.